This T cell receptor (beta chain) was sequenced for a study of T cell responses to AZD1222 COVID-19 vaccine. As to this clone: Its cognate antigen is unknown.

The CDR3 totals 13 residues. Trimming left V 1 base short and J 6 bases short, with 7 bases between. Germline CDR1 is SGHTA and CDR2 is FQGNSA. The table came from immunoSEQ multiplex PCR; TCRdb's copy has only in-frame clones and leaves some out. Here the sample spans more than 150,000 clones, 90% being singletons. Study results and limitations: Across the whole spike, CD4 TCRs peaked at regions 160-218 and 743-854.

This clonotype was obtained from an adult who received the AZD1222 COVID-19 vaccine. The V and J genes are TRBV7-2 and TRBJ1-5; D is unclear. Sequenced here: peripheral blood, sampled 28 days after the second AZD1222 dose. The CDR3 loop is CASSLGRGQPQHF. In DNA, the CDR3 is TGTGCCAGCAGCTTAGGGCGCGGTCAGCCCCAGCATTTT.